This T cell receptor beta chain was captured in a study of T cells in Graves' hyperthyroidism and ophthalmopathy. General observations from the study: Most expanded thyroid clonotypes above 0.001 recurred in blood.

Only a few counts were recorded for this clonotype. Antigen specificity is unknown. This CDR3 has 16 amino acids. Germline V CDR1 and CDR2: SEHNR, FQNEAQ (reference sequence). Trimming removed 0 bases from V and 3 bases from J; junction bases left unmatched: 2. From RNA transcripts, TCR beta CDR3 regions were amplified. Primed by the HTBI set, a first-round RT-PCR was run on the TCR CDR3. TCRdb reanalysed the multiplex PCR reads using MiXCR and keeps one entry per CDR3 protein. The sample contains about 480,000 distinct CDR3 sequences, approximately 15% of which appear only once. Material: blood. This receptor was identified in a woman between 18 and 30 years old with Graves' hyperthyroidism. This chain joins TRBV7-9 and TRBJ2-1, with 10 bases lining up with TRBD1. The CDR3: CASSLAGTGVYNEQFF. The CDR3 nucleotides are TGTGCCAGCAGCTTAGCCGGGACAGGGGTCTACAATGAGCAGTTCTTC.